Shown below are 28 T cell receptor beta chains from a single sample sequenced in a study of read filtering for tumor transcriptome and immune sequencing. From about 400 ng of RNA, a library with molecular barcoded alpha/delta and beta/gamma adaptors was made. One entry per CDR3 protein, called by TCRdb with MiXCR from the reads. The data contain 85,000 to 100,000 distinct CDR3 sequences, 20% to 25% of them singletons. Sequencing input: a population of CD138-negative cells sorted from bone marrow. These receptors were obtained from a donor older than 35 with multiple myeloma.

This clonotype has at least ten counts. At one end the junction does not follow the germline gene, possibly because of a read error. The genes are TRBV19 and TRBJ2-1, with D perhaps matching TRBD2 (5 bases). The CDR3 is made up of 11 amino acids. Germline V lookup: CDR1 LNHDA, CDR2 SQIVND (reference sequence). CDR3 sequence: CGILAYNEQFF. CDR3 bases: TGCGGGATTCTTGCTTACAATGAGCAGTTCTTC.

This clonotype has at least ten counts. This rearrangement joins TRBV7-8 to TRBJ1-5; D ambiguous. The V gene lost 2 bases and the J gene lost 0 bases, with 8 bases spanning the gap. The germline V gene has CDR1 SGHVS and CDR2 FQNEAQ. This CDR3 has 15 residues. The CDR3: CASSLYGTSNQPQHF. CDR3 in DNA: TGTGCCAGCAGCTTATATGGTACTAGCAATCAGCCCCAGCATTTT.

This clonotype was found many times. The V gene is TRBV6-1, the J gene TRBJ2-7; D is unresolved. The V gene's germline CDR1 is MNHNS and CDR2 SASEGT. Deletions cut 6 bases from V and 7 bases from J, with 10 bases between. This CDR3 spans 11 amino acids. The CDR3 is CASRYAGEQYF. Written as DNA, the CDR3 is TGTGCCAGCAGGTACGCCGGTGAGCAGTACTTC.

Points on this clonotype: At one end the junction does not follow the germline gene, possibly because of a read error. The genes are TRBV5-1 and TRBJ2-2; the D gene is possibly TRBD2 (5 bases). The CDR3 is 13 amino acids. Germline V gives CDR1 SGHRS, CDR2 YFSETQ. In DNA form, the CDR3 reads TGCGCCAGTAGCTTGTTTGTGACCGGGGAGCTGCTTTTT. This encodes CASSLFVTGELLF.

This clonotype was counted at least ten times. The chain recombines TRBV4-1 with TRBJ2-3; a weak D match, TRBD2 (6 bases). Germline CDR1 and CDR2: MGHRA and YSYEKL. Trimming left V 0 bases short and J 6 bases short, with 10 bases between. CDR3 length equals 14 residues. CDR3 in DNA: TGCGCCAGCAGCCAAGAGGAGGGCGGGGATACGCAGTATTTT. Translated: CASSQEEGGDTQYF.

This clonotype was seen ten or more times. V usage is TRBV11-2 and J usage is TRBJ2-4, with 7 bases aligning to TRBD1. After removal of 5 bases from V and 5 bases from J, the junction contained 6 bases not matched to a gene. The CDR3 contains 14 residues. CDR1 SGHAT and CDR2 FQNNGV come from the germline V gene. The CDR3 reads CASSMPGTENIQYF. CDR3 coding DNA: TGTGCCAGCAGCATGCCCGGGACAGAAAACATTCAGTACTTC.

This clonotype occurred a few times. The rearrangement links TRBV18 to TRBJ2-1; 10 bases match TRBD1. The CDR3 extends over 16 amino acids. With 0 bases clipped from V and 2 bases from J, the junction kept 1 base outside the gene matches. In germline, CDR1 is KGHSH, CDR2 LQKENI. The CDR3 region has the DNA TGTGCCAGCTCACCACCGGGACAGGGGACCTACAATGAGCAGTTCTTC. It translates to CASSPPGQGTYNEQFF. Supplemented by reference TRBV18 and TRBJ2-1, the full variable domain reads NAGVMQNPRHLVRRRGQEARLRCSPMKGHSHVYWYRQLPEEGLKFMVYLQKENIIDESGMPKERFSAEFPKEGPSILRIQQVVRGDSAAYFCASSPPGQGTYNEQFFGPGTRLTVL.

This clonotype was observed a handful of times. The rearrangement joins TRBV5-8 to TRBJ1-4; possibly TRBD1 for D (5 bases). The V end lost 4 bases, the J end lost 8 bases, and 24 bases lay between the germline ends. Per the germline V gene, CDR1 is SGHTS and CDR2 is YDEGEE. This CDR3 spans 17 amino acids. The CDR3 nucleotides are TGTGCCAGCAGCGTCGGGACGGGGTTCCGAAATATGGAAAAACTGTTTTTT. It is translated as CASSVGTGFRNMEKLFF.

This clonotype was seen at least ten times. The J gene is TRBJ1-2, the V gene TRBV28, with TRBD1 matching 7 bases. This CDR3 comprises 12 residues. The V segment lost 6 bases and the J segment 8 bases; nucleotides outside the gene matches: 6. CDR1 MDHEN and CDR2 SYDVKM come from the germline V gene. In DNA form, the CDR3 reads TGTGCCAGCAGCTACAGGGGCGACGGCTACACCTTC. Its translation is CASSYRGDGYTF.

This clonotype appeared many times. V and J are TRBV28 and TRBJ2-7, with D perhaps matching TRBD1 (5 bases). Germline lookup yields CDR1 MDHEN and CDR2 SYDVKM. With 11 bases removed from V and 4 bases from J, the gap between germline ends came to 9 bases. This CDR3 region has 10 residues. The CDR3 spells CAVQGYEQYF. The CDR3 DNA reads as TGTGCCGTTCAGGGTTACGAGCAGTACTTC.

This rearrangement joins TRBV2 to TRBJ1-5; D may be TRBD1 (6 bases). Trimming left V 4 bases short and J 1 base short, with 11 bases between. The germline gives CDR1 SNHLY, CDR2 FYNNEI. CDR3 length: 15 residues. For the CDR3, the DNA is TGTGCCAGCAGTGCCCGGGGGCAGAGCAATCAGCCCCAGCATTTT. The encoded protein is CASSARGQSNQPQHF.

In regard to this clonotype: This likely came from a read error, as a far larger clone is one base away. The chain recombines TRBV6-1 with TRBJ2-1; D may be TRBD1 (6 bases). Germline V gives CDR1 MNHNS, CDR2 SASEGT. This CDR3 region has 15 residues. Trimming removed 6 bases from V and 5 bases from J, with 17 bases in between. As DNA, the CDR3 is TGTGCCAGCAGCAAGGGACATTCACCCAACAATGAGCAGTTCTTC. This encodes CASSKGHSPNNEQFF.

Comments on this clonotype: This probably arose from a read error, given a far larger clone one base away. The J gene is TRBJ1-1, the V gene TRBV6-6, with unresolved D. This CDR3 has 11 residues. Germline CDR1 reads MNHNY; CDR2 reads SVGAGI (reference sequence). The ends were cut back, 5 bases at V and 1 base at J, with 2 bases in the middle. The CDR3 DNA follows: TGTGCCAGCAGTGGGAACACTGAAGCTTTCTTT. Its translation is CASSGNTEAFF.

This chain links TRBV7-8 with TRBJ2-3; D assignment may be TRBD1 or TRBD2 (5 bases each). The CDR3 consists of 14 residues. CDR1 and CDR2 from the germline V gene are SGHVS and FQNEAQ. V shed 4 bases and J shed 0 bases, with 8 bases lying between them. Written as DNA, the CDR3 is TGTGCCAGCAGCTCCCGGGACAGCACAGATACGCAGTATTTT. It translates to CASSSRDSTDTQYF.

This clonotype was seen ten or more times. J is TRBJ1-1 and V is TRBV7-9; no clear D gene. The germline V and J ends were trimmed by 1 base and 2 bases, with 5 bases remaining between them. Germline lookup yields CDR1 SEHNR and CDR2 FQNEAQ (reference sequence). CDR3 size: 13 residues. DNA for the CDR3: TGTGCCAGCAGCTTAGAGTATAACACTGAAGCTTTCTTT. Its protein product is CASSLEYNTEAFF. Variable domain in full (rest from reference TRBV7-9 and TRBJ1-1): DTGVSQNPRHKITKRGQNVTFRCDPISEHNRLYWYRQTLGQGPEFLTYFQNEAQLEKSRLLSDRFSAERPKGSFSTLEIQRTEQGDSAMYLCASSLEYNTEAFFGQGTRLTVV.

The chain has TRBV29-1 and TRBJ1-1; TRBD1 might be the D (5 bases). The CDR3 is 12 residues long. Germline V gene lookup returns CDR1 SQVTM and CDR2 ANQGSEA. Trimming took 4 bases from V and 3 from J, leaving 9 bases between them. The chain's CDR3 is CSVGGGDTEAFF. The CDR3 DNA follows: TGCAGCGTTGGGGGGGGTGACACTGAAGCTTTCTTT.

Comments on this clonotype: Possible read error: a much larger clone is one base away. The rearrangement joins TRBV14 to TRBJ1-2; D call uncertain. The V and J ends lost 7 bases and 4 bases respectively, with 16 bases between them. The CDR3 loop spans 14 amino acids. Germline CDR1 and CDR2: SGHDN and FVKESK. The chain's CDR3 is CASIHARIAYGYTF. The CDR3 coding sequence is TGTGCCAGCATCCACGCGAGGATTGCCTATGGCTACACCTTC. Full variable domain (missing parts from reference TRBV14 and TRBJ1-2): EAGVTQFPSHSVIEKGQTVTLRCDPISGHDNLYWYRRVMGKEIKFLLHFVKESKQDESGMPNNRFLAERTGGTYSTLKVQPAELEDSGVYFCASIHARIAYGYTFGSGTRLTVV.

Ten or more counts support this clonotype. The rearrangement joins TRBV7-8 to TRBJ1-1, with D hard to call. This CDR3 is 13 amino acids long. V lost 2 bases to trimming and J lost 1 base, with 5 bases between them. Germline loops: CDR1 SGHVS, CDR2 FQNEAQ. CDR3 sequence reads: CASSLNTNTEAFF. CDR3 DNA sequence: TGTGCCAGCAGCTTAAACACGAACACTGAAGCTTTCTTT.

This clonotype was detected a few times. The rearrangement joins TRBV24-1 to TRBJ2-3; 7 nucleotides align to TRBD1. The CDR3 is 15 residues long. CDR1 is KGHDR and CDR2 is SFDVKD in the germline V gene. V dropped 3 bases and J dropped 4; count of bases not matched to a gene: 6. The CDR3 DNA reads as TGTGCCACCAGTGATCCTAGACAGGGCTCAGATACGCAGTATTTT. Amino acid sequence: CATSDPRQGSDTQYF.

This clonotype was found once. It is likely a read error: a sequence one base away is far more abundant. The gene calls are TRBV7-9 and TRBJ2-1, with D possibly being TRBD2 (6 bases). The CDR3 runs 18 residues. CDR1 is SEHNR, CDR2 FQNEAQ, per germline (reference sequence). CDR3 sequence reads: CASSLNSAGRRSYNGQFF. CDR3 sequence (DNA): TGTGCCAGCAGCTTAAATTCGGCAGGGAGGCGTTCCTACAATGGGCAGTTCTTC.

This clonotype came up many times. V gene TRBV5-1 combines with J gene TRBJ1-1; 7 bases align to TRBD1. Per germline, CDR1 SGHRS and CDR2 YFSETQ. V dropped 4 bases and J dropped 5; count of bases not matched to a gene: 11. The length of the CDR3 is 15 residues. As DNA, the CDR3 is TGCGCCAGCAGCCCACAACAGGGGCAAAGGACTGAAGCTTTCTTT. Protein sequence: CASSPQQGQRTEAFF.

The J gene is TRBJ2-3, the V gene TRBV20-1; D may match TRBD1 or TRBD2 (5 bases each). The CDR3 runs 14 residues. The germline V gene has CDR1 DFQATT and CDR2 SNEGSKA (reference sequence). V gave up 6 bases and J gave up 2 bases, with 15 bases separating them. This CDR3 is CSAHRDPNTDTQYF. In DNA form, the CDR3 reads TGCAGTGCCCACCGGGACCCAAACACAGATACGCAGTATTTT.

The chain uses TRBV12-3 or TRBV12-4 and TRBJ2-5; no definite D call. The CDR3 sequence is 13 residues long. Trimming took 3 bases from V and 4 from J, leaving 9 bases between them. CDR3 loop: CASSFQSVETQYF. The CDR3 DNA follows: TGTGCCAGCAGTTTCCAATCAGTAGAGACCCAGTACTTC.

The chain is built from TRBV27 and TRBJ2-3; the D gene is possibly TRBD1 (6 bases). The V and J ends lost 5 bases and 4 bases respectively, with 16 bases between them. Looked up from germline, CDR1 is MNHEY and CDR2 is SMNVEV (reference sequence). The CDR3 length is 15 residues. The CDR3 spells CASSTRGPFADTQYF. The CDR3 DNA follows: TGTGCCAGCAGTACCAGGGGACCCTTTGCAGATACGCAGTATTTT.

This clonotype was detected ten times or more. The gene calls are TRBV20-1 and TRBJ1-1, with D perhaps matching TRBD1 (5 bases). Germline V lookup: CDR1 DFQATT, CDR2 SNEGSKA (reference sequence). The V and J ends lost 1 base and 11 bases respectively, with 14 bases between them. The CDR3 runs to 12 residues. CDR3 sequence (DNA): TGCAGTGCTAGAGTCCCGGGACCCCAGGCTTTCTTT. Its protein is CSARVPGPQAFF.

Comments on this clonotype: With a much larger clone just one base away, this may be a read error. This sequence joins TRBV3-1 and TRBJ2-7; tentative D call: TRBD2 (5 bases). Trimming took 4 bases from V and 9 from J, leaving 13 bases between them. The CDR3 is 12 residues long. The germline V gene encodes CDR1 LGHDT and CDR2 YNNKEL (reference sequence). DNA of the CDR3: TGTGCCAGCAGCCGAGATCAACGGGGGCAGTACTTC. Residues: CASSRDQRGQYF.

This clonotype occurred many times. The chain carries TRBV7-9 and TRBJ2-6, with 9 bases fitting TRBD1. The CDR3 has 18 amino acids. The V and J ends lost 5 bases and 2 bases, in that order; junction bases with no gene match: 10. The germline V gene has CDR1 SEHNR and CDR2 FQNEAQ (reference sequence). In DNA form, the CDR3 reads TGTGCCAGCAGCCATCGACAGGGGGAAGCGGCTGGGGCCAACGTCCTGACTTTC. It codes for CASSHRQGEAAGANVLTF.

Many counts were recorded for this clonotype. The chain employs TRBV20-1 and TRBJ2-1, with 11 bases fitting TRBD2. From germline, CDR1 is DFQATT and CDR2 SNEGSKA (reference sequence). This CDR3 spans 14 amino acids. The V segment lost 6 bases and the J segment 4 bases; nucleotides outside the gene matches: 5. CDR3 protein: CSARGTSGYNEQFF. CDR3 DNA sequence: TGCAGTGCCCGCGGGACTAGCGGTTACAATGAGCAGTTCTTC.